The sequence of this T cell receptor (beta chain) was determined in a study of Graves' ophthalmopathy and Graves' hyperthyroidism. Many counts were recorded for this clonotype. Its antigen remains unknown. Study findings and constraints: Most thyroid clonotypes with frequency above 0.001 were detected in blood too.

Amplification from RNA transcripts yielded the TCR beta CDR3 regions. First-round RT-PCR used HTBI primers; second-round multiplex PCR followed. TCRdb reprocessed the multiplex PCR reads with MiXCR, giving one entry per CDR3 protein. The data hold some 160,000 distinct CDR3 sequences, with 39% observed a single time. This TCR was sampled from a young man with Graves' ophthalmopathy. Input material: peripheral blood.

The CDR3 bases are TGTGCCAGCAGTTATGAAGGTAGCGGCAGATACGAGCAGTACTTC. Amino acids: CASSYEGSGRYEQYF. This rearrangement joins TRBV6-2 or TRBV6-3 to TRBJ2-7; the D gene is possibly TRBD2 (6 bases). CDR1 and CDR2 from the germline V gene are MNHEY and SVGEGT. V was cut by 3 bases and J by 4 bases, with 16 bases left in between. CDR3 length equals 15 residues.